This note documents a single T cell receptor beta chain sequence. Its antigen is not identified. Phlebotomy per donor yielded a single 2.5 ml blood sample. This sample stems from a study of monozygotic twins with inflammatory bowel disease. The CDR3 contains 15 residues. The germline V gene has CDR1 KGHSH and CDR2 LQKENI. Overall study results and limits: Varying immunosuppressive regimens may have increased patient repertoire variability.

TCR libraries were prepared from approximately 4,000 ng total RNA each. The UMIs contained a 6-nucleotide sample barcode. They were added by template switching during cDNA synthesis. Following a re-call of the 5' RACE reads, TCRdb has one entry per CDR3 protein and lacks DNA. This sample's table reports fewer than 550,000 distinct CDR3 sequences. Material: blood. The clonotype comes from a human donor with ulcerative colitis or Crohn's disease, or a healthy co-twin of an affected twin (not recorded which). V usage is TRBV18 and J usage is TRBJ1-4; absent DNA, TCRdb's TRBD1 call cannot be checked. The CDR3 loop is CASSRAKGENEKLFF.